This TCR beta chain stems from a study of OX40 agonist ivuxolimab in advanced cancers. At the level of the whole study: Ivuxolimab, which targeted the costimulatory receptor OX40 (CD134), was an agonistic, fully human IgG2 monoclonal antibody. Of the 50 to 55 patients in dose escalation, 19 had hepatocellular carcinoma, some 15 had melanoma, 9 had renal cell carcinoma and 9 had head and neck cancer. The paper reports the monotherapy dose-escalation portion (N of about 56 patients) of the phase I ivuxolimab trial. Intravenous ivuxolimab was administered to patients every 2 weeks at six dose levels: 0.01, 0.1, 0.3, 1.5, 3 and 10 mg/kg. The purpose of peripheral TCRbeta sequencing was to test whether ivuxolimab changed TCR sequence diversity and led to clonal T-cell expansion. Three dose-escalation patients achieved partial responses, one with hepatocellular carcinoma and two with cutaneous melanoma. A male proportion of roughly 80% and a mean age of 60 years, ranging from roughly 23 to 80, were recorded for the dose-escalation cohort. Patients were allowed to have had prior anti-PD-1, anti-PD-L1 or anti-CTLA-4 therapy, and 30% to 50% of the dose-escalation patients had previously received checkpoint inhibitors.

What the work shows at the level of the full study, not this receptor alone: In the 0.1-3.0 mg/kg groups, partial responders had among the lowest normalized peripheral clonal expansion, particularly in CD8+ T cells. Low levels of normalized T-cell clonal expansion were also seen in some patients who did not respond. At doses of 0.1 to 3.0 mg/kg, clonal expansion of both CD4+ and CD8+ T cells in blood was seen between baseline and week 6. After ivuxolimab, more expanded clones were found on average in CD8+ T cells than in CD4+ T cells. The antigen specificity of the clonally expanded peripheral T cells was not determined.

Per the germline V gene, MNHEY is the CDR1 and SVGAGI is the CDR2. Trimming accounts for 11 bases at V and 0 bases at J, while the number of junction bases matched to no gene is 10. The CDR3 holds 15 amino acids from the cysteine to the phenylalanine. The read is trimmed to its CDR3 DNA, 45 bases read in frame from base 1. Genomic DNA was isolated from the sorted cells so that the TCRbeta CDR3 region could be sequenced. The immunoSEQ Assay was used for sequencing of TCRbeta CDR3 regions. This is the immuneACCESS table as TCRdb keeps it, with only in-frame sequences that have V and J called. A part of the clones is gone; compared with another copy, unresolved V genes explain less than half, and the rest is unexplained. This sample comprises tens of thousands of clones, roughly 90% of them detected only once. The top ten hold 0.25% to 0.3% of the sample. Patients with autoimmune disease history or receiving systemic immunosuppression were excluded from the trial. In every dose cohort, peripheral blood was drawn for TCR sequencing at baseline, cycle 4 day 1, and cycle 7 day 1. Samples were obtained from an open-label, multicenter, first-in-human phase I dose-escalation trial of ivuxolimab. Adults with locally advanced or metastatic melanoma, renal cell, hepatocellular, or head and neck squamous cell carcinoma were enrolled in the trial. Before TCR sequencing, CD4+ and CD8+ T cells were separately sorted from peripheral blood.

With regard to this clone: It lacks a known antigen. Base qualities are not provided; no much larger clone lies one nucleotide away.

This chain is built from TRBV6-5 and TRBJ2-7; 10 nucleotides in the junction match TRBD2. The clonotype was recovered from an adult with an advanced solid tumor such as melanoma, head and neck, liver or kidney cancer. The sequences come from CD4+ or CD8+ T cells sorted from blood, collected in a trial of the OX40 agonist ivuxolimab. The base sequence is TGTGCCGGCAATAAGGGACTAGCGAACTCCTACGAGCAGTACTTC. This codes for CAGNKGLANSYEQYF.